This entry lists 9 T cell receptor beta chains sequenced from one sample in a study of cytomegalovirus exposure and HLA in healthy donors. Amplification used 60 Vbeta primers and 13 Jbeta primers. Repertoires were generated with immunoSEQ multiplex PCR, while TCRdb's copy carries only in-frame clones and drops some. The sample includes some 120,000 clones, 75% to 90% of them seen just once. What was sequenced was PBMCs. Source of these receptors: a man in his late teens or twenties in good health and CMV-seropositive.

CDR3 bases: TGCGCCAGCAGCCAAGAGCAGGGAGGGACTGAAGCTTTCTTT. Its translation: CASSQEQGGTEAFF. The chain couples TRBV4-1 to TRBJ1-1, with D tentatively TRBD1 (5 bases). V was cut by 0 bases and J by 5 bases, with 10 bases left in between. The CDR3 consists of 14 residues. The germline gives CDR1 MGHRA, CDR2 YSYEKL.

The CDR3 loop is CASNVGLAGATDTQYF. The CDR3 DNA reads TGTGCCAGCAACGTGGGACTAGCGGGGGCCACAGATACGCAGTATTTT. J is TRBJ2-3 and V is TRBV28, with 14 positions matching TRBD2. The V gene end was trimmed by 7 bases and the J gene end by 2 bases; junction bases not matched to a gene: 5. Germline CDR1 is MDHEN and CDR2 is SYDVKM. The CDR3 totals 16 residues.

The rearrangement joins TRBV19 to TRBJ1-1; 7 nucleotides match TRBD1. Germline loops: CDR1 LNHDA, CDR2 SQIVND (reference sequence). The CDR3 spans 14 residues. V dropped 8 bases and J dropped 0; count of bases not matched to a gene: 6. CDR3 in DNA: TGTGCCAGTTTTAAGGGACAGATGAACACTGAAGCTTTCTTT. This codes for CASFKGQMNTEAFF.

The V and J genes are TRBV4-1 and TRBJ2-1; 7 nucleotides agree with TRBD2. Germline lookup yields CDR1 MGHRA and CDR2 YSYEKL. CDR3 size: 14 residues. V was clipped by 3 bases and J by 2 bases; unmatched bases: 1. CDR3 loop: CASSQGGAYNEQFF. CDR3 coding DNA: TGCGCCAGCAGCCAGGGGGGGGCCTACAATGAGCAGTTCTTC.

The CDR3 DNA is TGTGCCAGCAGTCAGGACAGGGCGGTCACCGGGGAGCTGTTTTTT. It codes for CASSQDRAVTGELFF. The rearrangement uses TRBV7-3 and TRBJ2-2; 8 bases align to TRBD1. The germline CDR1 and CDR2 sequences are SGHTA and FQGTGA. The CDR3 consists of 15 residues. V shed 6 bases, J shed 4 bases, and the junction held 7 bases outside the gene matches. The variable domain in full, completed from reference TRBV7-3 and TRBJ2-2, reads GAGVSQTPSNKVTEKGKYVELRCDPISGHTALYWYRQSLGQGPEFLIYFQGTGAADDSGLPNDRFFAVRPEGSVSTLKIQRTERGDSAVYLCASSQDRAVTGELFFGEGSRLTVL.

The chain recombines TRBV2 with TRBJ2-6, with D possibly TRBD1 on 6 matching bases. Germline-derived CDR1 and CDR2 are SNHLY and FYNNEI. The V and J ends lost 5 bases and 4 bases respectively, with 12 bases between them. The CDR3 is 15 residues long. The CDR3 DNA sequence: TGTGCCAGCAGTAATCAGGGGCCCGGGGCCAACGTCCTGACTTTC. It yields the protein CASSNQGPGANVLTF. Drawing the rest from reference TRBV2 and TRBJ2-6, the complete variable domain is EPEVTQTPSHQVTQMGQEVILRCVPISNHLYFYWYRQILGQKVEFLVSFYNNEISEKSEIFDDQFSVERPDGSNFTLKIRSTKLEDSAMYFCASSNQGPGANVLTFGAGSRLTVL.

The V gene is TRBV7-9, the J gene TRBJ1-3; unclear D gene. This CDR3 contains 13 residues. The V end was cut by 5 bases, the J end by 0 bases, with 5 bases between. Germline-derived CDR1 and CDR2 are SEHNR and FQNEAQ (reference sequence). The CDR3 DNA follows: TGTGCCAGCAGCCCCGGCTCTGGAAACACCATATATTTT. Translating it yields CASSPGSGNTIYF. Supplemented by reference TRBV7-9 and TRBJ1-3, the full variable domain reads DTGVSQNPRHKITKRGQNVTFRCDPISEHNRLYWYRQTLGQGPEFLTYFQNEAQLEKSRLLSDRFSAERPKGSFSTLEIQRTEQGDSAMYLCASSPGSGNTIYFGEGSWLTVV.

The chain is built from TRBV7-8 and TRBJ1-2; a possible D gene is TRBD1 (5 bases). CDR1 SGHVS and CDR2 FQNEAQ come from the germline V gene. This CDR3 contains 13 residues. Deletions cut 0 bases from V and 5 bases from J, with 7 bases between. The CDR3 reads CASSLADSYGYTF. The CDR3 nucleotides read TGTGCCAGCAGCTTAGCAGACAGTTATGGCTACACCTTC. The variable domain in full, with the rest retrieved from reference TRBV7-8 and TRBJ1-2, is GAGVSQSPRYKVAKRGQDVALRCDPISGHVSLFWYQQALGQGPEFLTYFQNEAQLDKSGLPSDRFFAERPEGSVSTLKIQRTQQEDSAVYLCASSLADSYGYTFGSGTRLTVV.

The chain carries TRBV5-8 and TRBJ1-5, with 7 nucleotides matching TRBD1. CDR1 is SGHTS and CDR2 is YDEGEE in the germline V gene. The CDR3 sequence is 14 residues long. With V trimmed by 6 bases and J by 7 bases, 10 bases remained unmatched. CDR3 sequence reads: CASILETGAQPQHF. The CDR3 nucleotides are TGTGCCAGCATCCTGGAAACAGGGGCACAGCCCCAGCATTTT.